The next 32 T cell receptor beta chains were all read from a single sample in a study of T cells expressing NK-cell markers. TCRdb processed the 5' RACE reads again and assigns one entry to each CDR3 protein, with no DNA. The sample table includes under 500,000 distinct CDR3 sequences. Material: blood T cells: a sorted CD56 or NKG2C T cell subset, CD4+ or CD8+ T cells, or bulk PBMC T cells (not recorded which). The source of these receptors is a woman between 18 and 75 years old in good health.

This sequence joins TRBV7-2 and TRBJ2-7. The CDR3 is 15 residues long. From germline, CDR1 is SGHTA and CDR2 FQGNSA. Here the CDR3 reads CASSLVGGAPNEQYF.

This sequence joins TRBV29-1 and TRBJ2-1. This CDR3 has 11 residues. In germline, CDR1 is SQVTM, CDR2 ANQGSEA. The CDR3 sequence: CSVDSGNEQFF.

V and J are TRBV11-2 and TRBJ1-1. The CDR3 runs 15 residues. Germline assignment: CDR1 SGHAT and CDR2 FQNNGV. The CDR3 sequence is CASSLDPAMNTEAFF.

The chain is built from TRBV5-4 and TRBJ1-1. In germline, CDR1 is SGHNT, CDR2 YYREEE (reference sequence). The CDR3 has 15 amino acids. The CDR3 sequence is CASSPRQSMNTEAFF.

This sequence joins TRBV7-9 and TRBJ2-1. Germline V lookup: CDR1 SEHNR, CDR2 FQNEAQ (reference sequence). This CDR3 spans 15 amino acids. CDR3: CASTRQQIDGNEQFF.

The chain uses TRBV4-3 and TRBJ2-1; TCRdb's D gene call, TRBD1, goes unchecked for lack of DNA. Germline V lookup: CDR1 LGHNA, CDR2 YSLEER. The CDR3 has 13 amino acids. CDR3 sequence reads: CASSQGGADEQFF.

The chain joins TRBV20-1 to TRBJ2-1; TCRdb names TRBD2, which stays unverified in the absence of DNA. CDR1 and CDR2 (germline): DFQATT, SNEGSKA (reference sequence). The CDR3 totals 12 residues. This CDR3 is CSARGRRGEQFF.

This sequence joins TRBV7-2 and TRBJ2-5. Germline assignment: CDR1 SGHTA and CDR2 FQGNSA. The CDR3 sequence is 13 residues long. CDR3 loop: CASRHSSQETQYF.

V and J are TRBV6-2 or TRBV6-3 and TRBJ2-1; TCRdb reports TRBD2, a call that lacks DNA to check it against. The germline gives CDR1 MNHEY, CDR2 SVGEGT. The CDR3 spans 14 residues. The chain's CDR3 is CASSRTHPYNEQFF.

V and J are TRBV11-2 and TRBJ2-1; as DNA is missing, the TRBD1 call by TCRdb cannot be tested. Per germline, CDR1 SGHAT and CDR2 FQNNGV. The CDR3 loop spans 15 amino acids. The CDR3 protein is CASSTGGTHNNEQFF.

The V and J genes are TRBV7-6 and TRBJ1-5; TCRdb names TRBD1, which stays unverified in the absence of DNA. From germline, CDR1 is SGHVS and CDR2 FNYEAQ. This CDR3 is 14 amino acids long. The chain's CDR3 is CASSLGQINQPQHF. The variable domain in full, with the rest retrieved from reference TRBV7-6 and TRBJ1-5, is GAGVSQSPRYKVTKRGQDVALRCDPISGHVSLYWYRQALGQGPEFLTYFNYEAQQDKSGLPNDRFSAERPEGSISTLTIQRTEQRDSAMYRCASSLGQINQPQHFGDGTRLSIL.

This rearrangement joins TRBV20-1 to TRBJ2-7. CDR3 size: 12 residues. In germline, CDR1 is DFQATT, CDR2 SNEGSKA (reference sequence). CDR3 region: CSARPAAYEQYF.

The chain is built from TRBV7-2 and TRBJ1-2; as DNA is missing, the TRBD1 call by TCRdb cannot be tested. This CDR3 has 15 residues. Germline values: CDR1 SGHTA, CDR2 FQGNSA. CDR3: CASSPRPDSSNGYTF.

This rearrangement joins TRBV7-2 to TRBJ2-3; absent DNA, TCRdb's TRBD2 call cannot be checked. The CDR3 has 15 amino acids. Per the germline V gene, CDR1 is SGHTA and CDR2 is FQGNSA. This chain's CDR3 is CASSLKSGTGDTQYF.

The chain joins TRBV11-2 to TRBJ1-3. Germline-derived CDR1 and CDR2 are SGHAT and FQNNGV. The CDR3 extends over 15 amino acids. This CDR3 is CASSRNPSSGNTIYF.

J is TRBJ2-7 and V is TRBV20-1. Per germline, CDR1 DFQATT and CDR2 SNEGSKA (reference sequence). This CDR3 has 12 amino acids. The chain's CDR3 is CSAEDSSYEQYF.

This chain's CDR3 is CASRTGTGDTDTQYF. V and J are TRBV28 and TRBJ2-3; the D call from TCRdb, TRBD1, cannot be confirmed without DNA. This CDR3 has 15 amino acids. Germline lookup yields CDR1 MDHEN and CDR2 SYDVKM.

The chain recombines TRBV20-1 with TRBJ2-1; TCRdb indicates TRBD2, and absent DNA this call remains unverified. CDR3 size: 13 residues. Germline V CDR1 and CDR2: DFQATT, SNEGSKA (reference sequence). The CDR3 here is CSAGLAGDNEQFF.

The chain joins TRBV25-1 to TRBJ2-7; TCRdb selects TRBD2, and the lack of DNA leaves this call unchecked. Germline CDR1 reads MGHDK; CDR2 reads SYGVNS. The CDR3 loop spans 13 amino acids. The CDR3 region is CASTHEGSYEQYF.

The chain carries TRBV4-3 and TRBJ1-2. Germline CDR1 reads LGHNA; CDR2 reads YSLEER. The CDR3 extends over 14 amino acids. CDR3 amino acids: CASSQGVGVGGYTF.

The chain uses TRBV5-6 and TRBJ2-5; TCRdb picks TRBD1, but there is no DNA to check that call. The germline V gene has CDR1 SGHDT and CDR2 YYEEEE. The CDR3 extends over 13 amino acids. CDR3 loop: CASTGTGTETQYF.

The rearrangement joins TRBV18 to TRBJ2-1; the D call from TCRdb, TRBD1, cannot be confirmed without DNA. Germline CDR1 reads KGHSH; CDR2 reads LQKENI. CDR3 length: 15 amino acids. The CDR3 reads CASSHGTGKYNEQFF.

J is TRBJ1-1 and V is TRBV20-1. Germline values: CDR1 DFQATT, CDR2 SNEGSKA (reference sequence). CDR3 size: 13 residues. CDR3 amino acids: CSARDRGNTEAFF.

V is TRBV7-2 and J is TRBJ2-3; TCRdb's D gene call, TRBD2, goes unchecked for lack of DNA. Germline V lookup: CDR1 SGHTA, CDR2 FQGNSA. CDR3 length: 15 amino acids. CDR3 amino acids: CASSPPPLSTDTQYF. The full variable domain, with the rest looked up from reference TRBV7-2 and TRBJ2-3, is GAGVSQSPSNKVTEKGKDVELRCDPISGHTALYWYRQSLGQGLEFLIYFQGNSAPDKSGLPSDRFSAERTGGSVSTLTIQRTQQEDSAVYLCASSPPPLSTDTQYFGPGTRLTVL.

The chain is built from TRBV11-1 and TRBJ2-3; the D call of TRBD1 rests on TCRdb alone, since no DNA is present to check it. Germline V gene lookup returns CDR1 SGHAT and CDR2 FQDESV (reference sequence). The CDR3 runs 16 residues. The CDR3 loop is CASSLLSGTGADTQYF. Filled out from reference TRBV11-1 and TRBJ2-3, the complete variable domain reads EAEVAQSPRYKITEKSQAVAFWCDPISGHATLYWYRQILGQGPELLVQFQDESVVDDSQLPKDRFSAERLKGVDSTLKIQPAELGDSAMYLCASSLLSGTGADTQYFGPGTRLTVL.

This sequence joins TRBV20-1 and TRBJ2-2; TCRdb lists TRBD1, though no DNA is available to test this call. Germline CDR1 and CDR2: DFQATT and SNEGSKA (reference sequence). The CDR3 spans 15 residues. The CDR3 sequence: CSAPGQGADTEELFF.

This chain connects TRBV6-1 to TRBJ2-3; TCRdb reports TRBD1, a call that lacks DNA to check it against. Germline V gives CDR1 MNHNS, CDR2 SASEGT. There are 16 residues in the CDR3. Here the CDR3 reads CASRSRRGVSTDTQYF.

CDR3 protein: CASSQDGGWPLHF. The V and J genes are TRBV4-3 and TRBJ1-6; TCRdb lists TRBD1, though no DNA is available to test this call. This CDR3 has 13 residues. Per germline, CDR1 LGHNA and CDR2 YSLEER.

The chain uses TRBV7-2 and TRBJ2-7; the TRBD1 assignment by TCRdb is unverifiable without DNA. This CDR3 region has 15 residues. Germline assignment: CDR1 SGHTA and CDR2 FQGNSA. The CDR3 is CASSFTGYSLGEQYF.

J is TRBJ2-1 and V is TRBV29-1; TCRdb's D call, TRBD2, is unchecked because there is no DNA. The CDR3 extends over 19 amino acids. Germline V gene sequence: CDR1 SQVTM, CDR2 ANQGSEA. Here the CDR3 reads CSVAGRLAGGPDYRMEQFF.

The chain combines TRBV6-6 with TRBJ2-1; absent DNA, TCRdb's TRBD1 call cannot be checked. In germline, CDR1 is MNHNY, CDR2 SVGAGI (reference sequence). The CDR3 consists of 13 residues. The chain's CDR3 is CASSYQGYNEQFF.

The rearrangement joins TRBV20-1 to TRBJ1-2; TCRdb selects TRBD1, and the lack of DNA leaves this call unchecked. The CDR3 runs 15 residues. The V gene's germline CDR1 is DFQATT and CDR2 SNEGSKA (reference sequence). CDR3 loop: CSAPPRADTNYGYTF.